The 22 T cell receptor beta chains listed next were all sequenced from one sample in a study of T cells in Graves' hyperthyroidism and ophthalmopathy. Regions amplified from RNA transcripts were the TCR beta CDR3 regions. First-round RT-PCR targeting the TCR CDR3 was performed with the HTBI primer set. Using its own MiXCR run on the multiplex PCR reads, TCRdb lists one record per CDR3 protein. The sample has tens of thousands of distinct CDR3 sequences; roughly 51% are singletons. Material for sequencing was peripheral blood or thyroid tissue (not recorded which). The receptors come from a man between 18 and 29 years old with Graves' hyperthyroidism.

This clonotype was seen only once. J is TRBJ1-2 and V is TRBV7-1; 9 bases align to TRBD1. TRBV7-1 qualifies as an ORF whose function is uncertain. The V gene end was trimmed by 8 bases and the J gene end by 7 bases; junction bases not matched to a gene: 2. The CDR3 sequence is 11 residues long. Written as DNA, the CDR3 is TGTGCCAGCGGGACAGGGTCTGGCTACACCTTC. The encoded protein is CASGTGSGYTF.

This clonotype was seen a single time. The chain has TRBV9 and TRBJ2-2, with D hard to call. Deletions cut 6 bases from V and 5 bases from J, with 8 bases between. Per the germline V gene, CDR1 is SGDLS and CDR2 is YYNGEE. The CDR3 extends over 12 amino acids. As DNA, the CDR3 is TGTGCCAGCACCGTTGGTACCGGGGAGCTGTTTTTT. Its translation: CASTVGTGELFF.

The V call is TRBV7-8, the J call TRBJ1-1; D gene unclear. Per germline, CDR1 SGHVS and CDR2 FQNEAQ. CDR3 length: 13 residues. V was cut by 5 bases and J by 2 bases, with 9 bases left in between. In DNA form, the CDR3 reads TGTGCCAGCAGCCCCGTTGAAAACACTGAAGCTTTCTTT. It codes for CASSPVENTEAFF.

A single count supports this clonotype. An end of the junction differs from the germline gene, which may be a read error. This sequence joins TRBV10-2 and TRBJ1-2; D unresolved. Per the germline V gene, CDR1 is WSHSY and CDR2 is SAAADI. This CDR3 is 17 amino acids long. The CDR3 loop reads CASSTQRGRAAPYGYTF. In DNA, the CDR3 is TGTGCCAGCAGTACTCAACGGGGTAGGGCAGCCCCATATGGCTACACCTTC.

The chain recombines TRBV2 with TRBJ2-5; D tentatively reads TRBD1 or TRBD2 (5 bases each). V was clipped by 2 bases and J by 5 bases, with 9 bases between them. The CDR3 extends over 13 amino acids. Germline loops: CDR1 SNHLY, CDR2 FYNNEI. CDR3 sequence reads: CASSEMGTETQYF. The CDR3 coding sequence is TGTGCCAGCAGTGAAATGGGGACGGAGACCCAGTACTTC.

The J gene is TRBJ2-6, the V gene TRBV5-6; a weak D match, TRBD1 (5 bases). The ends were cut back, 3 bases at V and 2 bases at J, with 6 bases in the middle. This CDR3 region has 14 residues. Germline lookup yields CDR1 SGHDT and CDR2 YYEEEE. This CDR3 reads CASSWTTGANVLTF. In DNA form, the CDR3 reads TGTGCCAGCAGCTGGACAACTGGGGCCAACGTCCTGACTTTC.

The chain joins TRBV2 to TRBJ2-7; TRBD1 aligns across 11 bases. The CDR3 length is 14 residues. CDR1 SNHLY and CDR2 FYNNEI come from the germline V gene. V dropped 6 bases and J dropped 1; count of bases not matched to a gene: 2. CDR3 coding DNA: TGTGCCAGCAGGGGACAGGGGGGTTCCTACGAGCAGTACTTC. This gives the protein CASRGQGGSYEQYF.

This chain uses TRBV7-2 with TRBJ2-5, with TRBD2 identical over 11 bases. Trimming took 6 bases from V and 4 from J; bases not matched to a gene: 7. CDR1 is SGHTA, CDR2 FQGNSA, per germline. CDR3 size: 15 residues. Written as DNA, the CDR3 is TGTGCCAGCAGTTACACCCTAGCGGGGGGAGAGACCCAGTACTTC. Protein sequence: CASSYTLAGGETQYF.

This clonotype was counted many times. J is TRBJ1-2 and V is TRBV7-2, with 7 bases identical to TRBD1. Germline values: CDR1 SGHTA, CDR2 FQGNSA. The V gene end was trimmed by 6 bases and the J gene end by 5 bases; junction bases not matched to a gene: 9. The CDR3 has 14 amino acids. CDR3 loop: CASRPEEGAYGYTF. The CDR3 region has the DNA TGTGCCAGCAGACCGGAAGAGGGGGCATATGGCTACACCTTC.

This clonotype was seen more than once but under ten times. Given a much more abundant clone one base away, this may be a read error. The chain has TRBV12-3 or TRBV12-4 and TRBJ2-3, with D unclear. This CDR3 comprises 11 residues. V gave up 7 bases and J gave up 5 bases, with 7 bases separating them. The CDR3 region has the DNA TGTGCCAGCAATTCGGGAGATACGCAGTATTTT. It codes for CASNSGDTQYF.

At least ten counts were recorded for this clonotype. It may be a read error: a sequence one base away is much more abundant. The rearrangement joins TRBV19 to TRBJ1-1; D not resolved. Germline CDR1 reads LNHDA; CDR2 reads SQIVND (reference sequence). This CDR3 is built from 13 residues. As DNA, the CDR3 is TGTGCCAGTAGGAGAGACCGGAACACTGAAACTTTCTTT. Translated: CASRRDRNTETFF.

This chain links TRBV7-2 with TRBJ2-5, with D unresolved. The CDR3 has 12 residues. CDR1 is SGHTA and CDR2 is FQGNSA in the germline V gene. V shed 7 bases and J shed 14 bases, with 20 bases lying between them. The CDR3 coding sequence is TGTGCCAGCACCAAATTAACCGGTGAATACTACTTC. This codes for CASTKLTGEYYF.

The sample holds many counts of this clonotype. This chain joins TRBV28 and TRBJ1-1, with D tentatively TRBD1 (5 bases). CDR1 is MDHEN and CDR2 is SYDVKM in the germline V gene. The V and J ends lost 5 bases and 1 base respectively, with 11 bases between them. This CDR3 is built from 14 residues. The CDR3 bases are TGTGCCAGCAGTCCAGGTGGGGGGAACACTGAAGCTTTCTTT. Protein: CASSPGGGNTEAFF.

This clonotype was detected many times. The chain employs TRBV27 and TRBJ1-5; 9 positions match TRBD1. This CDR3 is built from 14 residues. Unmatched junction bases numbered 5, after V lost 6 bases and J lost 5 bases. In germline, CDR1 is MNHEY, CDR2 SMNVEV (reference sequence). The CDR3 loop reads CASRRTGVYQPQHF. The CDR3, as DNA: TGTGCCAGCAGGAGGACAGGGGTTTATCAGCCCCAGCATTTT.

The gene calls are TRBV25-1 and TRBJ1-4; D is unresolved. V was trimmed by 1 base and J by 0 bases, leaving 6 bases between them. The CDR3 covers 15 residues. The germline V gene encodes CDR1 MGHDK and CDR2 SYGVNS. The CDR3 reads CASSELFATNEKLFF. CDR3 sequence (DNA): TGTGCCAGCAGTGAATTATTTGCAACTAATGAAAAACTGTTTTTT.

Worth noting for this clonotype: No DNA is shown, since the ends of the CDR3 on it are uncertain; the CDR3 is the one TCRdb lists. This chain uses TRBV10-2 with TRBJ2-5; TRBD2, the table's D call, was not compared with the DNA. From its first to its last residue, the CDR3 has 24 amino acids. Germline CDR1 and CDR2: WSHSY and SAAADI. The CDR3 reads CASSEDGMNTEAFFGQAGAETQYF.

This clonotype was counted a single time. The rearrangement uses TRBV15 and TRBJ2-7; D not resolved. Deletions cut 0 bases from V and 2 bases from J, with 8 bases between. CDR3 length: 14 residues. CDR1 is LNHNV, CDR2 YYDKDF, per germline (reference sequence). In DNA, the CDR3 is TGTGCCACCAGCAGAGATCCTGACACCTACGAGCAGTACTTC. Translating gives CATSRDPDTYEQYF.

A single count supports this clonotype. The CDR3 bases are TGTGCCAGCAGCTCCCGGGACAGGTGGGAGACCCAGTACTTC. It codes for CASSSRDRWETQYF. This rearrangement joins TRBV7-2 to TRBJ2-5; 8 nucleotides agree with TRBD1. There are 14 residues in the CDR3. J was trimmed by 5 bases and V by 4 bases; bases with no gene match: 6. Looked up from germline, CDR1 is SGHTA and CDR2 is FQGNSA.

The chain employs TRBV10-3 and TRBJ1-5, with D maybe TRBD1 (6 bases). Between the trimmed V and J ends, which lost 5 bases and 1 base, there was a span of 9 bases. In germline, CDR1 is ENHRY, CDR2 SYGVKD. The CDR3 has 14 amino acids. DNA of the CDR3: TGTGCCATCAGTCTAGGGGGGAGCAATCAGCCCCAGCATTTT. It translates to CAISLGGSNQPQHF.

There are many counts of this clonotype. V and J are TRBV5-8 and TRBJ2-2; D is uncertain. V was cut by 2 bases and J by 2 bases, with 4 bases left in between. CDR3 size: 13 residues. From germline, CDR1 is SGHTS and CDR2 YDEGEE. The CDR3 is CASSFPNTGELFF. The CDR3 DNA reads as TGTGCCAGCAGCTTCCCCAACACCGGGGAGCTGTTTTTT. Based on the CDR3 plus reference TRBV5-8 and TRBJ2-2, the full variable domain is EAGVTQSPTHLIKTRGQQATLRCSPISGHTSVYWYQQALGLGLQFLLWYDEGEERNRGNFPPRFSGRQFPNYSSELNVNALELEDSALYLCASSFPNTGELFFGEGSRLTVL.

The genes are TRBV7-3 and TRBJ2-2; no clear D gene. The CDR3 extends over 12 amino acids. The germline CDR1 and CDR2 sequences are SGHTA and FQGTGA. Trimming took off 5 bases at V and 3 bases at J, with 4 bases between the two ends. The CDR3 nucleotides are TGTGCCAGCAGCAGATACACCGGGGAGCTGTTTTTT. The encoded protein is CASSRYTGELFF.

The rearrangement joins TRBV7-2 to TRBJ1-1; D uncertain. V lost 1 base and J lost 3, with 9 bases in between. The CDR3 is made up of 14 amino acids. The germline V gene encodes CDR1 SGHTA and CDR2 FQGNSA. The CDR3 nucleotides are TGTGCCAGCAGCTTAGTGAAGGTAGACACTGAAGCTTTCTTT. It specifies CASSLVKVDTEAFF.